This T cell receptor (beta chain) was found in a study of T-cell reconstitution after alpha-beta-depleted transplantation in children. A library of TCRbeta sequences, prepared with unique molecular identifiers, was generated. TCRdb re-called the PCR reads with MiXCR, one entry per CDR3 protein. The sample has approximately 290,000 distinct CDR3 sequences; 9.5% to 13% are singletons. The table lists this clonotype with a few counts. Its cognate antigen is unknown. The study's findings and limits: Surviving recipient T cells and thymic progenitors underlay high day-60 TCRbeta diversity in some patients. A year had passed since transplant, and T-cell counts and diversity by then came mostly from newly produced T cells. The origin of alpha-beta T cells about two months after transplant was reportedly several hundred expanded graft clones.

The J segment lost 9 bases and the V segment lost 5 bases, leaving 5 bases of the junction unmatched. Germline CDR1 reads MNHEY; CDR2 reads SMNVEV (reference sequence). This CDR3 contains 13 residues. This TCR derives from a male patient between 2 and 9 years old who had a stem cell transplant for chronic granulomatous disease, so the T cells may come from the graft donor. This chain joins TRBV27 and TRBJ2-1, with TRBD2 matching over 9 bases. Material: peripheral blood, obtained 180 days after TCRalphabeta/CD19-depleted stem cell transplant. DNA for the CDR3: TGTGCCAGCAGTATTAGCGGGAGTGTTGAGCAGTTCTTC. This codes for CASSISGSVEQFF.